This T cell receptor beta chain stems from a study of cytomegalovirus exposure and HLA in healthy donors. The wider study: Among the 400 or so donors who were genotyped, about 80% fell in the genetic ancestry cluster that is associated with self-reported Caucasian donors. Study conclusions and caveats: The study had only CMV serostatus as immune exposure information.

As for this clone: Its specificity is unknown.

The PCR employed 60 Vbeta primers together with 13 Jbeta primers. Data came from immunoSEQ multiplex PCR; TCRdb stores just in-frame clones and leaves some out. The sample carries 90,000 to 100,000 clones, 80% recorded once. The donors, nominally healthy at sampling, likely had unrecorded immune exposures. The CDR3 extends over 13 amino acids. The germline gives CDR1 SQVTM, CDR2 ANQGSEA. V was shortened by 4 bases and J by 1 base, with 11 bases between the two germline ends. V usage is TRBV29-1 and J usage is TRBJ2-7; D not certain. The TCR sequence derives from a man aged 18 to 30 in good health and CMV-seronegative. Input material: PBMCs. This chain's CDR3 is CSVVTVLSYEQYF. The CDR3 DNA is TGCAGCGTTGTCACAGTGCTTTCCTACGAGCAGTACTTC.